A selection of T cell receptor beta chains follows, all from one sample in a study of blood T cell repertoires in COVID-19. Data came from immunoSEQ multiplex PCR; TCRdb stores just in-frame clones and leaves some out. Of roughly 460,000 clones listed, 80% to 90% are singletons. Specimen: peripheral blood. The receptors stem from a man in his late teens or twenties with COVID-19, enrolled during active disease. The CDR3 runs from the conserved cysteine through the conserved F or W. The D gene is left open where the match is weak. The size of a clone is reported for some rows only, either as once, few or many, or as a class for expanded clones.

v_gene	abundance	j_gene	d_gene	len	CDR3nt	CDR3aa
TRBV5-4	few	TRBJ2-7	TRBD1	14	TGTGCCAGCAGCTCACAGGGGGTTAGATACGAGCAGTACTTC	CASSSQGVRYEQYF
TRBV27	NA	TRBJ1-6	TRBD1	15	TGTGCCAGCAGTTGGGACAGGGGCCCCGGATCACCCCTCCACTTT	CASSWDRGPGSPLHF
TRBV19	NA	TRBJ1-5	NA	18	TGTGCCAGTAGTACGTCCAAAGGCAGGGCGTATGGCAATCAGCCCCAGCATTTT	CASSTSKGRAYGNQPQHF
TRBV10-1	NA	TRBJ2-2	TRBD1	15	TGCGCCAGCAGGCCGGGACAGGGGGCCGTCGGGGAGCTGTTTTTT	CASRPGQGAVGELFF
TRBV19	once	TRBJ2-7	TRBD1	14	TGTGCCAGTAGTCCCCCGACAGGGGCCTACGAGCAGTACTTC	CASSPPTGAYEQYF
TRBV7-8	NA	TRBJ2-7	TRBD2	15	TGTGCCAGCAGCCGAAGCGGGGGGCCATCCTACGAGCAGTACTTC	CASSRSGGPSYEQYF
TRBV7-9	NA	TRBJ2-7	TRBD1	12	TGTGCCAGCAGCTTGGACAGGGGGTTGCAGTACTTC	CASSLDRGLQYF
TRBV13	NA	TRBJ2-7	NA	12	TGTGCCAGCAGCTTCTCCCTAGGCGAGCAGTACTTC	CASSFSLGEQYF
TRBV7-9	NA	TRBJ1-4	NA	16	TGTGCCAGCAGCTTAGCCGGCACAGGGACGAATGAAAAACTGTTTTTT	CASSLAGTGTNEKLFF
TRBV7-6	NA	TRBJ1-1	NA	14	TGTGCCAGCAGCTTAGTGGGGTGGGAGACTGAAGCTTTCTTT	CASSLVGWETEAFF
TRBV18	NA	TRBJ2-7	TRBD2	16	TGTGCCAGCTCACCGGGCACGGCGGGAGGCCGGAGGGAGCAGTACTTC	CASSPGTAGGRREQYF
TRBV25-1	NA	TRBJ2-3	TRBD2	15	TGTGCCAATAAAGTTAGCGGGAGGGCCCCTTCTACGCAGTATTTT	CANKVSGRAPSTQYF
TRBV2	NA	TRBJ2-1	NA	12	TGTGCCAGCAGAGGGAACAGGGACGAGCAGTTCTTC	CASRGNRDEQFF
TRBV10-2	NA	TRBJ2-1	TRBD2	16	TGCGCCAGCAGACTAGCGGGGGCAAGCTCCTACAATGAGCAGTTCTTC	CASRLAGASSYNEQFF
TRBV7-2	once	TRBJ2-7	NA	14	TGTGCCAGCAGCTTAGCGGGCAGGGCATCCGAGCAGTACTTC	CASSLAGRASEQYF
TRBV5-6	NA	TRBJ1-1	TRBD1	14	TGTGCCAGCAGCTTTGGGCAGGGGGACACTGAAGCTTTCTTT	CASSFGQGDTEAFF
TRBV6-6	NA	TRBJ1-1	NA	15	TGTGCCAGCAGTCCCCCACAGAGTCTTTCCACTGAAGCTTTCTTT	CASSPPQSLSTEAFF
TRBV5-1	NA	TRBJ2-7	TRBD1	16	TGCGCCAGCAGCTTTACCGGGACAGGCGCTTCCTACGAGCAGTACTTC	CASSFTGTGASYEQYF
TRBV29-1	NA	TRBJ2-1	TRBD2	14	TGCAGCGTTCCAGCGGGAGGGCGGAACAATGAGCAGTTCTTC	CSVPAGGRNNEQFF
TRBV7-9	once	TRBJ1-1	TRBD1	13	TGTGCCAGCAGCTTAGGACAGGGTACTGAAGCTTTCTTT	CASSLGQGTEAFF
TRBV19	NA	TRBJ2-5	TRBD2	14	TGTGCCAGTAGTACTACTAGCGGGGGAGAGACCCAGTACTTC	CASSTTSGGETQYF
TRBV19	NA	TRBJ1-4	TRBD1	15	TGTGCCAGTAGTCCGACAGGGAGGTCTAATGAAAAACTGTTTTTT	CASSPTGRSNEKLFF
TRBV2	NA	TRBJ2-5	TRBD1	14	TGTGCCAGCAGTGGGGACAGACAGCAAGAGACCCAGTACTTC	CASSGDRQQETQYF
TRBV7-3	NA	TRBJ2-1	TRBD1	13	TGTGCCAGCAGCTTGGGACAGGGGAATGAGCAGTTCTTC	CASSLGQGNEQFF
TRBV6-6	NA	TRBJ1-2	NA	15	TGTGCCAGCAGTGGGAGCGGAGGGGCCAACTATGGCTACACCTTC	CASSGSGGANYGYTF
TRBV5-1	NA	TRBJ2-5	TRBD2	12	TGCGCCAGTAGCGGGGAGGGAGAGACCCAGTACTTC	CASSGEGETQYF
TRBV30	NA	TRBJ2-5	TRBD1	13	TGTGCCTGGAGAGAACAGGGGCAAGAGACCCAGTACTTC	CAWREQGQETQYF
TRBV5-4	NA	TRBJ1-6	NA	14	TGTGCCAGCAGCTTGAAGGCCCTAGGTTCACCCCTCCACTTT	CASSLKALGSPLHF
TRBV27	few	TRBJ2-7	TRBD2	15	TGTGCCAGCAGTTTAACCAGCGGGACCTCAAACGAGCAGTACTTC	CASSLTSGTSNEQYF
TRBV7-9	NA	TRBJ1-5	TRBD1	15	TGTGCCAGCAGCTTAGGACAGGGACGGACACAGCCCCAGCATTTT	CASSLGQGRTQPQHF
TRBV7-9	NA	TRBJ2-7	TRBD1	17	TGTGCCAGCAGCCTAAACGCCGGGACAGGGTATTCCTACGAGCAGTACTTC	CASSLNAGTGYSYEQYF
TRBV7-2	few	TRBJ1-1	TRBD1	13	TGTGCCAGCAGCTCTGGGACAGGGCGGCAGGCTTTCTTT	CASSSGTGRQAFF
TRBV12-3/TRBV12-4	NA	TRBJ1-2	NA	13	TGTGCCAGCAGTCGACAGGCGAGCTATGGCTACACCTTC	CASSRQASYGYTF
TRBV5-1	NA	TRBJ2-1	TRBD2	17	TGCGCCAGCAGCAAGAGAGGACTAGCGGGGGGCAACAATGAGCAGTTCTTC	CASSKRGLAGGNNEQFF